Below, 9 T cell receptor beta chains from the same sample are listed, as sequenced in a study of cytomegalovirus exposure and HLA in healthy donors. Sequencing used immunoSEQ multiplex PCR; TCRdb keeps in-frame clones, though not all of them. Of about 49,000 clones detected, approximately 95% appear once; the ten largest clones hold approximately 8%. The sample was PBMCs. These receptors were obtained from a woman between 18 and 29 years old in good health and CMV-seropositive.

This chain links TRBV7-2 with TRBJ1-3; tentatively, D is TRBD1 (5 bases). The V end was cut by 5 bases, the J end by 3 bases, with 14 bases between. Germline-derived CDR1 and CDR2 are SGHTA and FQGNSA. This CDR3 spans 15 amino acids. The CDR3 region has the DNA TGTGCCAGCAGCCACCCGGGACTTGATGGAAACACCATATATTTT. It encodes CASSHPGLDGNTIYF.

The rearrangement uses TRBV30 and TRBJ2-7; 7 positions match TRBD2. V was clipped by 3 bases and J by 2 bases; unmatched bases: 7. Germline lookup yields CDR1 GTSNPN and CDR2 SVGIG (reference sequence). CDR3 length equals 14 residues. CDR3 DNA sequence: TGTGCCTGGAGGAGACCGGGAGGTACCTACGAGCAGTACTTC. Amino acid sequence: CAWRRPGGTYEQYF. The whole variable domain, filled in from reference TRBV30 and TRBJ2-7, reads SQTIHQWPATLVQPVGSPLSLECTVEGTSNPNLYWYRQAAGRGLQLLFYSVGIGQISSEVPQNLSASRPQDRQFILSSKKLLLSDSGFYLCAWRRPGGTYEQYFGPGTRLTVT.

A word on this clone: It is unclear where the CDR3 begins or ends on the DNA, so no DNA is shown, and the CDR3 is as TCRdb lists it. The chain links TRBV21-1 to TRBJ2-1; no check of the table's D call, TRBD2, against the DNA was made. TRBV21-1 is classified as a pseudogene. 18 amino acids form the CDR3, both terminal residues included. The CDR3: CASSKVGCGSREHNEQFF.

The rearrangement joins TRBV19 to TRBJ2-1, with 15 bases lining up with TRBD2. Germline V gives CDR1 LNHDA, CDR2 SQIVND (reference sequence). The CDR3 loop spans 16 amino acids. The V gene end was trimmed by 5 bases and the J gene end by 8 bases; junction bases not matched to a gene: 7. In DNA form, the CDR3 reads TGTGCCAGTAGTCCCGGACTAGCGGGAGGGGTATATGAGCAGTTCTTC. Residues: CASSPGLAGGVYEQFF. Using reference TRBV19 and TRBJ2-1 for the parts outside the CDR3, the full variable domain is DGGITQSPKYLFRKEGQNVTLSCEQNLNHDAMYWYRQDPGQGLRLIYYSQIVNDFQKGDIAEGYSVSREKKESFPLTVTSAQKNPTAFYLCASSPGLAGGVYEQFFGPGTRLTVL.

CDR3 sequence (DNA): TGTGCCATCAGTGAGTCTAGGGGGCGTGGGACTGAAGCTTTCTTT. This translates into CAISESRGRGTEAFF. The chain recombines TRBV10-3 with TRBJ1-1; TRBD1 matches at 7 bases. Trimming removed 0 bases from V and 5 bases from J; junction bases left unmatched: 6. CDR3 length equals 15 residues. CDR1 and CDR2 from the germline V gene are ENHRY and SYGVKD.

The genes are TRBV11-3 and TRBJ1-3; a possible D gene is TRBD1 (5 bases). CDR3 length equals 15 residues. CDR1 SGHNT and CDR2 YENEEA come from the germline V gene. V shed 4 bases and J shed 0 bases, with 10 bases lying between them. The CDR3, as DNA: TGTGCCAGCAGCTCAGACAGTAACTCTGGAAACACCATATATTTT. Translated: CASSSDSNSGNTIYF.

The rearrangement links TRBV4-3 to TRBJ2-3; 8 bases are a match to TRBD2. CDR3 length: 15 amino acids. In germline, CDR1 is LGHNA, CDR2 YSLEER. Unmatched junction bases numbered 10, after V lost 0 bases and J lost 11 bases. CDR3 bases: TGCGCCAGCAGCCAAGATATAGCGGATACTAGCGGGCAGTATTTT. It translates to CASSQDIADTSGQYF.

The V gene is TRBV5-1, the J gene TRBJ2-7, with TRBD2 matching 10 bases. Germline V gives CDR1 SGHRS, CDR2 YFSETQ. CDR3 size: 17 residues. The junction had 11 bases not matched to a gene; V was cut back by 0 bases and J by 5 bases. The CDR3 loop reads CASSLEGRLAGDNEQYF. The CDR3, as DNA: TGCGCCAGCAGCTTGGAGGGGCGGCTAGCGGGAGATAACGAGCAGTACTTC.

The genes are TRBV18 and TRBJ1-2; 9 bases are shared with TRBD1. This CDR3 spans 16 amino acids. With 0 bases clipped from V and 0 bases from J, the junction kept 2 bases outside the gene matches. Per germline, CDR1 KGHSH and CDR2 LQKENI. The CDR3 DNA follows: TGTGCCAGCTCACCACCGGGGACAGGGCCTAACTATGGCTACACCTTC. This translates into CASSPPGTGPNYGYTF.